The rows below give T cell receptor beta chains drawn from one sample of a study of blood T cell repertoires in COVID-19. Generated by immunoSEQ multiplex PCR, the TCRdb table keeps only in-frame clones and is missing some. The sample has some 270,000 clones, 65% to 90% seen once. Source material: PBMCs or T cells enriched from blood (not recorded which). The receptor set was obtained from a woman between 50 and 59 years old with acute COVID-19. The CDR3 runs from the conserved cysteine through the conserved F or W. D genes are given only for firm matches. Only part of the rows carry a size: once, few, many, or a class if the clone is expanded.

d_gene: TRBD1; j_gene: TRBJ2-7; abundance: NA; v_gene: TRBV30; CDR3nt: TGTGCCTGGAGGCGACCCGGGACAGGGGACGAGCAGTACTTC; CDR3aa: CAWRRPGTGDEQYF
d_gene: NA; j_gene: TRBJ1-2; abundance: NA; v_gene: TRBV19; CDR3nt: TGTGCCAGTAGTTCTTCGGGTCTCTCGGGAGGCTACACCTTC; CDR3aa: CASSSSGLSGGYTF
d_gene: NA; j_gene: TRBJ1-2; abundance: NA; v_gene: TRBV13; CDR3nt: TGTGCCAGCAGCCAAGGGAGGCGTACTAACTATGGCTACACCTTC; CDR3aa: CASSQGRRTNYGYTF
d_gene: TRBD1; j_gene: TRBJ1-1; abundance: NA; v_gene: TRBV12-3/TRBV12-4; CDR3nt: TGTGCCAGCAGTGGACAGGGGGGTACTGAAGCTTTCTTT; CDR3aa: CASSGQGGTEAFF
d_gene: NA; j_gene: TRBJ1-1; abundance: NA; v_gene: TRBV15; CDR3nt: TGTGCCACCAGCAGAGGAATAAAGCCCGACACTGAAGCTTTCTTT; CDR3aa: CATSRGIKPDTEAFF
d_gene: NA; j_gene: TRBJ2-7; abundance: few; v_gene: TRBV19; CDR3nt: TGTGCCAGTGCCCAGGGGATTACCTACGAGCAGTACTTC; CDR3aa: CASAQGITYEQYF
d_gene: NA; j_gene: TRBJ1-1; abundance: NA; v_gene: TRBV13; CDR3nt: TGTGCCAGCAGCTTAAGGTCGAGGACTGAAGCTTTCTTT; CDR3aa: CASSLRSRTEAFF
d_gene: NA; j_gene: TRBJ2-1; abundance: NA; v_gene: TRBV11-2; CDR3nt: TGTGCCAGCAGCTCGAATGGGCTGGGCATGGATGAGCAGTTCTTC; CDR3aa: CASSSNGLGMDEQFF
d_gene: NA; j_gene: TRBJ1-6; abundance: NA; v_gene: TRBV20-1; CDR3nt: TGCAGTGCTAACGGAGAGCCACCCCTCCACTTT; CDR3aa: CSANGEPPLHF
d_gene: NA; j_gene: TRBJ1-1; abundance: NA; v_gene: TRBV11-2; CDR3nt: TGTGCCAGCAGCCAAGGGGCTCCCGGTTTCTCTGAAGCTTTCTTT; CDR3aa: CASSQGAPGFSEAFF